The source of this T cell receptor (beta chain) is a study of tumor-infiltrating lymphocytes in primary liver carcinoma. Researchers generated TCR beta cDNA from about 530 ng of total RNA, relying on a constant-region primer. Three nested multiplex PCR rounds of slightly modified ARM-PCR generated TCR beta libraries. Primers for the first two PCR rounds were TRBV1-TRBV30 forward primers and a C-beta reverse primer (roughly 10 cycles per round). Using its own MiXCR run on the multiplex PCR reads, TCRdb lists one record per CDR3 protein. The sample shows about 64,000 distinct CDR3 sequences, about 65% of them seen only once. CDR3 length: 13 residues. V was cut by 6 bases and J by 9 bases, with 15 bases left in between. Germline CDR1 is MNHEY and CDR2 is SVGEGT. By its share, this clonotype is medium-sized. Bulk tissue was left unsorted, and RNA and DNA were co-extracted from roughly 20-30 mg of it.

This sequence was found in a man aged 35 to 55 with primary liver carcinoma and hepatitis B virus infection. The chain uses TRBV6-2 or TRBV6-3 and TRBJ2-1, with D maybe TRBD1 (6 bases). The source material was liver tumor tissue from sampling region 4. Subset described: tumor region T4, right-lateral pole. CDR3: CASRTTGYGEQFF. The CDR3, as DNA: TGTGCCAGCAGGACTACAGGGTACGGTGAGCAGTTCTTC.